Described below is a single TCR beta chain sequence and its context. Naive CD8 cells were CD45RO-negative, positively selected for CCR7, excluding terminally differentiated effector memory CD45RA+ cells. The sample is drawn from a study of shared clonotypes between healthy human individuals. Assay: immunoSEQ multiplex PCR; the TCRdb copy retains only in-frame clones and omits some. The sample contains around 2.1 million clones, about 92% of which appear only once. CDR3 length: 15 residues. Per the germline V gene, CDR1 is SNHLY and CDR2 is FYNNEI. V shed 3 bases, J shed 4 bases, and the junction held 5 bases outside the gene matches.

The sequenced material came from naive CD8+ T cells from PBMCs. The sequence was obtained from a man younger than 35 in good health. Some clones in this sample may be carry-over from other donors' samples. The genes are TRBV2 and TRBJ2-5; 10 bases match TRBD2. The chain's CDR3 is CASSDLAGAAETQYF. CDR3 bases: TGTGCCAGCAGTGATCTAGCGGGAGCGGCAGAGACCCAGTACTTC.